The clone carrying this TCR beta chain was detected many times. PCR was performed a second time for about 7 to 12 cycles using a sample-barcoded 5' primer and a J-beta primer mix. TCRdb ran MiXCR on the 5' RACE reads and lists one entry per CDR3 protein. Of about 400,000 distinct CDR3 sequences detected, about 49% appear once; the ten largest clones hold 45% to 60%. The data are from a study of blood T cells in healthy people across ages. The CDR3 extends over 11 amino acids. Germline V gene sequence: CDR1 DFQATT, CDR2 SNEGSKA (reference sequence). V was shortened by 7 bases and J by 2 bases, with 8 bases between the two germline ends.

This rearrangement joins TRBV20-1 to TRBJ1-1, with D possibly matching TRBD1 (6 bases). The receptor was derived from a man aged 55 to 70 in good health. The sample taken for sequencing was blood. The DNA of the CDR3 is TGCAGTGGGGGGCTTAACACTGAAGCTTTCTTT. Translation: CSGGLNTEAFF.